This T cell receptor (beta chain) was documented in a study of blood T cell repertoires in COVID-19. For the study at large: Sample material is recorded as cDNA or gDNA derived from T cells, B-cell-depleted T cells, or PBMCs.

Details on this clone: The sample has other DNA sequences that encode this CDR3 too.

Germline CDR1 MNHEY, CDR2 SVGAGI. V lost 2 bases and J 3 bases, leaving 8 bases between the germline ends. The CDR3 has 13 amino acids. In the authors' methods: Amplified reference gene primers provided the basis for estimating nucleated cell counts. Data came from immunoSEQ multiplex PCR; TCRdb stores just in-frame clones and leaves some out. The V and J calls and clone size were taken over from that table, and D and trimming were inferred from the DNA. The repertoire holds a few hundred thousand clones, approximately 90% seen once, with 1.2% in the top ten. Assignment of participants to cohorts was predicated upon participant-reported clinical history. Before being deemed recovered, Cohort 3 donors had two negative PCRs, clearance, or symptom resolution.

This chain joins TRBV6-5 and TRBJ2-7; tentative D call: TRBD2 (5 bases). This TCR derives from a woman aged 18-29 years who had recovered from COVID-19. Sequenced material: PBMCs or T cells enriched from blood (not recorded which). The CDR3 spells CASSYSGSYEQYF. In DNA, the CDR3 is TGTGCCAGCAGTTACAGTGGGAGCTACGAGCAGTACTTC.